This TCR beta chain emerged from a study of cytomegalovirus exposure and HLA in healthy donors. Study findings and constraints: First-cohort TCR clusters were later found to tend to co-occur in the approximately 120 validation repertoires.

CDR3 length: 13 amino acids. Germline CDR1 reads GTSNPN; CDR2 reads SVGIG (reference sequence). Trimming shortened V by 6 bases and J by 4 bases, and 15 bases separated the two germline ends. About this clone itself: Its antigen is still unknown.

This table comes from immunoSEQ multiplex PCR, and its TCRdb copy is limited to in-frame clones, with some not included. This sample has around 150,000 clones; roughly 84% occur once, and the top ten carry about 10%. The material sequenced was PBMCs. The chain couples TRBV30 to TRBJ1-1; D gene uncertain. The receptor comes from a man aged 25-45 years in good health and CMV-seropositive. The CDR3 sequence is CACPRATGTEAFF. CDR3 nucleotide sequence: TGTGCCTGCCCGAGGGCCACGGGCACTGAAGCTTTCTTT.